These T cell receptor beta chains were read from a single sample in a study of OX40 agonist ivuxolimab in advanced cancers. The assay was immunoSEQ multiplex PCR, and TCRdb's table has in-frame clones only and misses some. The sample contains 65,000 or so clones, around 93% of which appear only once. Source: CD4+ or CD8+ T cells sorted from blood, taken in a trial of the OX40 agonist ivuxolimab. All receptors come from an adult with an advanced solid tumor such as melanoma, head and neck, liver or kidney cancer. The CDR3 runs from the conserved cysteine through the conserved F or W. The D gene is left open where the match is weak. Only some rows state a clone size, as once, few, many or a class for expanded clones.

.	TRBV4-3	TRBJ2-2	.	CASSQMGIMGGEAAGFTGELFF	TGCGCCAGCAGCCAAATGGGTATTATGGGAGGCGAGGCGGCGGGGTTCACCGGGGAGCTGTTTTTT
.	TRBV7-9	TRBJ2-2	.	CASSLENTGELFF	TGTGCCAGCAGCTTAGAAAACACCGGGGAGCTGTTTTTT
once	TRBV6-6	TRBJ2-7	TRBD1	CATTGTANYEQYF	TGTGCCACCACCGGGACAGCTAATTACGAGCAGTACTTC
.	TRBV4-1	TRBJ2-7	TRBD1	CASSQVRQGYEQYF	TGCGCCAGCAGCCAAGTCCGACAGGGTTACGAGCAGTACTTC
few	TRBV5-4	TRBJ1-1	.	CASSFAGEAFF	TGTGCCAGCAGCTTTGCCGGTGAAGCTTTCTTT
few	TRBV6-1	TRBJ2-7	.	CASSEGYEQYF	TGTGCCAGCAGTGAGGGATACGAGCAGTACTTC
.	TRBV7-9	TRBJ1-4	.	CASSLKEVNEKLFF	TGTGCCAGCAGCTTAAAAGAGGTGAATGAAAAACTGTTTTTT
.	TRBV5-1	TRBJ2-1	.	CASSDRGADEQFF	TGCGCCAGCAGCGACCGGGGAGCGGATGAGCAGTTCTTC
.	TRBV4-3	TRBJ2-1	.	CASSQLITSYNEQFF	TGCGCCAGCAGCCAACTCATAACTTCCTACAATGAGCAGTTCTTC
.	TRBV18	TRBJ2-3	.	CASSPREQADTQYF	TGTGCCAGCTCACCCAGAGAGCAGGCAGATACGCAGTATTTT
once	TRBV5-5	TRBJ2-7	.	CASSFNGGSLDEQYF	TGTGCCAGCAGCTTTAATGGGGGGTCTCTGGACGAGCAGTACTTC
few	TRBV4-1	TRBJ1-1	TRBD1	CASSLEGQGNTEAFF	TGCGCCAGCAGCCTTGAGGGACAGGGGAACACTGAAGCTTTCTTT
.	TRBV5-1	TRBJ2-1	TRBD1	CASSSRSGQQYNEQFF	TGCGCCAGCAGTTCCCGCTCGGGACAGCAATACAATGAGCAGTTCTTC
.	TRBV27	TRBJ1-2	TRBD1	CASSFRGQGASNYGYTF	TGTGCCAGCAGTTTTCGGGGACAGGGGGCCTCGAACTATGGCTACACCTTC
.	TRBV27	TRBJ2-2	TRBD2	CASGSTSGRAVFPGELFF	TGTGCCAGCGGATCAACTAGCGGGAGGGCCGTTTTCCCCGGGGAGCTGTTTTTT
.	TRBV27	TRBJ2-7	TRBD1	CASSFGTGSYEQYF	TGTGCCAGCAGTTTCGGGACAGGGTCCTACGAGCAGTACTTC
few	TRBV9	TRBJ1-2	TRBD1	CASSDTGASYGYTF	TGTGCCAGCAGCGATACAGGGGCGAGCTATGGCTACACCTTC
once	TRBV7-3	TRBJ2-1	.	CASSLIAGSSYNEQFF	TGTGCCAGCAGCTTAATCGCTGGTAGCTCCTACAATGAGCAGTTCTTC
.	TRBV19	TRBJ1-1	.	CASSWGPDTEAFF	TGTGCCAGTAGTTGGGGGCCGGACACTGAAGCTTTCTTT
.	TRBV2	TRBJ2-5	TRBD2	CASSDTGTSGNQETQYF	TGTGCCAGCAGTGATACAGGGACTAGCGGCAACCAAGAGACCCAGTACTTC
.	TRBV6-6	TRBJ1-5	.	CASSYIDSEHQPQHF	TGTGCCAGCAGTTACATCGACAGTGAACATCAGCCCCAGCATTTT
.	TRBV27	TRBJ2-7	.	CASSLSEYFSYEQYF	TGTGCCAGCAGTTTATCGGAGTATTTCTCCTACGAGCAGTACTTC
few	TRBV13	TRBJ1-5	.	CASSVFLAGRVDQPQHF	TGTGCCAGCAGCGTTTTTTTGGCAGGGAGAGTGGATCAGCCCCAGCATTTT
.	TRBV12-5	TRBJ2-3	.	CASGLVGGTSTDTQYF	TGTGCTAGTGGTTTGGTGGGCGGGACAAGCACAGATACGCAGTATTTT
.	TRBV25-1	TRBJ2-1	TRBD2	CASSESSGRAGEQFF	TGTGCCAGCAGTGAATCTAGCGGGAGGGCCGGTGAGCAGTTCTTC